The clone carrying this T cell receptor beta chain was detected once. Data came from immunoSEQ multiplex PCR; TCRdb stores just in-frame clones and leaves some out. This sample yields 25,000 to 30,000 clones, of which around 85% are seen a single time; approximately 8% belongs to the top ten. J lost 0 bases, V lost 3 bases, and 2 bases had no gene match. The length of the CDR3 is 15 residues. The germline V gene has CDR1 SGHAT and CDR2 FQNNGV. The data stem from a study of cytotoxic CD8 clonotypes in ibrutinib-treated CLL. The receptor's source is a human donor with chronic lymphocytic leukemia. The sample consisted of PBMCs, taken after 24 months of ibrutinib treatment. J is TRBJ2-1 and V is TRBV11-2, with 7 bases fitting TRBD2. The CDR3 DNA follows: TGTGCCAGCAGCTTTGGCGGGAGCTCCTACAATGAGCAGTTCTTC. Residues: CASSFGGSSYNEQFF.